A single sample is the source of the 6 T cell receptor beta chains below, sequenced in a study of blood T cell repertoires in COVID-19. TCRdb's copy holds only in-frame clones and misses some; the assay was immunoSEQ multiplex PCR. This table holds some 340,000 clones, less than 85% found once. Sequenced sample: peripheral blood. All receptors derive from a woman under 30 with acute or convalescent COVID-19.

V and J are TRBV9 and TRBJ2-1; 10 bases match TRBD2. V shed 3 bases, J shed 3 bases, and the junction held 6 bases outside the gene matches. The CDR3 loop spans 16 amino acids. Germline lookup yields CDR1 SGDLS and CDR2 YYNGEE. Here the CDR3 DNA reads TGTGCCAGCAGCGCGCCTAGCGGGAGTAGCTACAATGAGCAGTTCTTC. Residues: CASSAPSGSSYNEQFF.

This clone was seen only once. The V and J genes are TRBV5-3 and TRBJ1-5, with 8 bases fitting TRBD1. TRBV5-3 is placed among ORFs of uncertain function. The J segment lost 5 bases and the V segment lost 6 bases, leaving 7 bases of the junction unmatched. This CDR3 region has 14 residues. DNA of the CDR3: TGTGCCAGAACCGCGACAGGGGAGGATCAGCCCCAGCATTTT. Protein sequence: CARTATGEDQPQHF.

The sample holds one count of this clone. The DNA of the CDR3 is TGTGCCAGCAGCTTCTTCCTAGCGGGAGTTGAGCAGTACTTC. It specifies CASSFFLAGVEQYF. V gene TRBV7-2 combines with J gene TRBJ2-7; 10 bases are shared with TRBD2. V lost 3 bases to trimming and J lost 7 bases; unmatched junction nucleotides: 6. The CDR3 sequence is 14 residues long. Germline V gene sequence: CDR1 SGHTA, CDR2 FQGNSA.

The V and J genes are TRBV6-2 or TRBV6-3 and TRBJ2-7; 8 positions agree with TRBD1. The CDR3 runs to 15 residues. V gave up 2 bases and J gave up 5 bases; unmatched junction bases: 8. The germline gives CDR1 MNHEY, CDR2 SVGEGT. The CDR3 reads CASSYTLGQGHEQYF. In DNA, the CDR3 is TGTGCCAGCAGTTACACCCTAGGACAGGGTCACGAGCAGTACTTC.

This chain uses TRBV28 with TRBJ1-4; TRBD1 might be the D (6 bases). The CDR3 is 14 residues long. The germline CDR1 and CDR2 sequences are MDHEN and SYDVKM. Trimming removed 6 bases from V and 7 bases from J, with 15 bases in between. CDR3 residues: CASSLWQGSEKLFF. The CDR3 coding sequence is TGTGCCAGCAGCTTGTGGCAGGGGAGTGAAAAACTGTTTTTT.

The chain combines TRBV6-5 with TRBJ2-3, with a tentative D call TRBD2 (5 bases). From germline, CDR1 is MNHEY and CDR2 SVGAGI. Deletions cut 5 bases from V and 11 bases from J, with 11 bases between. This CDR3 spans 11 amino acids. CDR3 protein: CASSLAQEQYF. The CDR3, as DNA: TGTGCCAGCAGTCTAGCTCAGGAGCAGTATTTT.